The rows below give T cell receptor beta chains drawn from one sample of a study of cytomegalovirus exposure and HLA in healthy donors. TCRdb's table, derived via immunoSEQ multiplex PCR, lists solely in-frame clones and lacks some. This repertoire includes tens of thousands of clones. Material for sequencing was PBMCs. The source is a man aged 55 to 69 in good health and CMV-seropositive. The CDR3 runs from the conserved cysteine through the conserved F or W. A D gene is named only where the DNA matches it firmly.

16,TRBJ2-7,.,TRBV19,CASTSGGRDGAYEQYF,TGTGCCAGTACCTCCGGGGGGCGGGACGGAGCCTACGAGCAGTACTTC
15,TRBJ1-4,TRBD1,TRBV9,CASSVEDRGNEKLFF,TGTGCCAGCAGCGTAGAAGACAGGGGTAATGAAAAACTGTTTTTT
14,TRBJ2-7,.,TRBV7-6,CASSQRGGSYEQYF,TGTGCCAGCAGCCAGAGGGGAGGATCCTACGAGCAGTACTTC
14,TRBJ2-1,.,TRBV30,CAWKIRASDNEQFF,TGTGCCTGGAAGATCCGAGCCTCGGACAATGAGCAGTTCTTC
14,TRBJ2-5,TRBD2,TRBV9,CASTSSAGGETQYF,TGTGCCAGCACCTCCTCGGCGGGAGGAGAGACCCAGTACTTC
14,TRBJ2-1,.,TRBV6-5,CASTWGVAYNEQFF,TGTGCCAGTACGTGGGGGGTAGCCTACAATGAGCAGTTCTTC
15,TRBJ2-3,TRBD1,TRBV18,CASSPTGAGTDTQYF,TGTGCCAGCTCACCAACAGGGGCAGGAACAGATACGCAGTATTTT
14,TRBJ2-3,TRBD2,TRBV5-1,CASSSSGSTDTQYF,TGCGCCAGCAGCTCTAGCGGTAGCACAGATACGCAGTATTTT
16,TRBJ2-7,.,TRBV4-1,CASSQSQRLIAYEQYF,TGCGCCAGCAGCCAATCACAGCGGTTGATCGCCTACGAGCAGTACTTC
15,TRBJ2-1,TRBD2,TRBV6-1,CASLLRLAGNNEQFF,TGTGCCAGCCTGCTCAGACTAGCGGGGAACAATGAGCAGTTCTTC
14,TRBJ2-7,.,TRBV6-5,CASRSVGRSYEQYF,TGTGCCAGCAGGTCTGTAGGGAGAAGCTACGAGCAGTACTTC
14,TRBJ1-2,.,TRBV11-2,CASSLGASPWGYTF,TGTGCCAGCAGCTTGGGGGCCTCTCCTTGGGGCTACACCTTC
16,TRBJ2-2,TRBD2,TRBV5-4,CASSSQAGANTGELFF,TGTGCCAGCAGCTCCCAAGCGGGAGCTAACACCGGGGAGCTGTTTTTT
13,TRBJ2-7,TRBD1,TRBV28,CASRPGQTYEQYF,TGTGCCAGCAGGCCGGGACAGACCTACGAGCAGTACTTC
16,TRBJ2-6,TRBD1,TRBV19,CASSREQGFGPNVLTF,TGTGCCAGTAGTCGAGAACAGGGGTTTGGGCCCAACGTCCTGACTTTC
14,TRBJ2-3,TRBD2,TRBV6-5,CASPGGEGTDTQYF,TGTGCCAGCCCCGGGGGGGAAGGCACAGATACGCAGTATTTT
15,TRBJ2-6,.,TRBV9,CASSGTRRGANVLTF,TGTGCCAGCAGCGGGACCCGGAGGGGGGCCAACGTCCTGACTTTC
14,TRBJ2-3,.,TRBV4-1,CASSQDWSGDTQYF,TGCGCCAGCAGCCAAGATTGGTCGGGAGATACGCAGTATTTT
12,TRBJ2-3,.,TRBV29-1,CSVDRGTDTQYF,TGCAGCGTTGATCGGGGGACAGATACGCAGTATTTT
14,TRBJ2-2,TRBD2,TRBV7-9,CASRISGTAGELFF,TGTGCCAGCAGGATAAGCGGGACGGCCGGGGAGCTGTTTTTT
18,TRBJ1-5,.,TRBV6-1,CASSERRSGEYSNQPQHF,TGTGCCAGCAGTGAAAGGCGCTCCGGAGAATATAGCAATCAGCCCCAGCATTTT
15,TRBJ1-3,.,TRBV2,CASKVQGPAGNTIYF,TGTGCCAGCAAAGTCCAGGGGCCCGCTGGAAACACCATATATTTT